This T cell receptor (beta chain) was obtained from a study of cytomegalovirus exposure and HLA in healthy donors. Across the study: An earlier analysis found fewer than 140 million unique TCR beta sequences from about 190 million T cells. Study-level results: In an earlier analysis, about 87% or about 30%: the productive usage of most TCR beta V segments. Reportedly, cytomegalovirus status was diagnosed with high sensitivity and specificity. An Asian-associated ancestry cluster reportedly showed fewer N-insertions than the approximately 660-donor mean in a later analysis.

Concerning this clone: No antigen is known for it.

Germline V gene sequence: CDR1 SQVTM, CDR2 ANQGSEA. CDR3 size: 15 residues. The V end lost 3 bases, the J end lost 0 bases, and 12 bases lay between the germline ends. PCR amplification relied on 60 Vbeta primers (plus 13 Jbeta primers). Profiling relied on immunoSEQ multiplex PCR, and the TCRdb table lists in-frame clones only, not all of them. The sample shows 90,000 or so clones, about 67% of them seen only once. This chain connects TRBV29-1 to TRBJ2-1, with TRBD2 as a possible D gene (5 bases). The sample taken for sequencing was PBMCs. This receptor was identified in a woman aged 18-35 years in good health and CMV-seropositive. CDR3 bases: TGCAGCGTTGATACCGTGGGGAGCTCCTACAATGAGCAGTTCTTC. Translated: CSVDTVGSSYNEQFF.